The T cell receptor (beta chain) described here comes from a study of T cells after yellow fever vaccination. TCRdb re-called the 5' RACE reads with MiXCR, one entry per CDR3 protein. The profile shows some 250,000 distinct CDR3 sequences, 6.9% of them singletons. The germline CDR1 and CDR2 sequences are MDHEN and SYDVKM. There are 15 residues in the CDR3. Trimming removed 6 bases at V and 3 bases at J, with 16 bases between. The sequence came from a man younger than 40 who received the YFV17D yellow fever vaccine. The chain links TRBV28 to TRBJ2-3; tentatively, D is TRBD1 or TRBD2 (5 bases each). Sequencing was performed on CD4+ T cells sorted from PBMCs, taken 15 days after the yellow fever booster vaccination. Here the CDR3 reads CASSPQTGQTDTQYF. The CDR3 nucleotides read TGTGCCAGCAGCCCCCAAACGGGGCAAACAGATACGCAGTATTTT.